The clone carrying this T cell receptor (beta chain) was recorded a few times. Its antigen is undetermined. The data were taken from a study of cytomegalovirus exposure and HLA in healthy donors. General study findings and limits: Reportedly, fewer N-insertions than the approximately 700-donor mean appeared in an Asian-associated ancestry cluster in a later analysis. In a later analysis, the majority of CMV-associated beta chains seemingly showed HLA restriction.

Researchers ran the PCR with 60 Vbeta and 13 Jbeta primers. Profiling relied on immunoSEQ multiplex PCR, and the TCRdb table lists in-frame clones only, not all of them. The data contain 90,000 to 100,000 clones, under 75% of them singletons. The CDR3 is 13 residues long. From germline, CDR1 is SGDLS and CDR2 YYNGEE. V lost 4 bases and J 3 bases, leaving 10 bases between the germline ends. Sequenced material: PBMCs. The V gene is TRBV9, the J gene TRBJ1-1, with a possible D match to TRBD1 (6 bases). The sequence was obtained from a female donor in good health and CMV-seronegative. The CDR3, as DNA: TGTGCCAGCAGCCCTCACAGGGACACTGAAGCTTTCTTT. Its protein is CASSPHRDTEAFF.